This T cell receptor (beta chain) appears in the sequencing data of a study of T cell responses to AZD1222 COVID-19 vaccine. Only in-frame clones appear in the TCRdb table, and some are missing; sequencing was by immunoSEQ multiplex PCR. In the table there are approximately 110,000 clones, 91% of which are singletons. Regarding this clone: Germline and junction disagree at one end, which may indicate a read error.

The germline V gene has CDR1 LNHDA and CDR2 SQIVND (reference sequence). The CDR3 spans 14 residues. The origin of this receptor is an adult in good health. The chain employs TRBV19 and TRBJ1-3; D call uncertain. Sequences were derived from peripheral blood, sampled on day 0 of AZD1222 vaccination. CDR3 coding DNA: TGTGCCCGTAGCAGCTTACTCTCTGGAAACACCATATATTTT. This encodes CARSSLLSGNTIYF.